This T cell receptor beta chain emerged from a study of blood T cell repertoires in COVID-19. Study-wide context: PBMCs, B-cell-depleted T cells, or T cells provided the cDNA or gDNA that made up the material.

The CDR3 is made up of 14 amino acids. Germline CDR1 and CDR2: MNHEY and SMNVEV (reference sequence). V shed 5 bases and J shed 0 bases, with 8 bases lying between them. The assay was immunoSEQ multiplex PCR, and TCRdb's table has in-frame clones only and misses some. The sample records 98,000 or so clones, over 75% being singletons. Sequences were obtained from peripheral blood. The rearrangement joins TRBV27 to TRBJ2-1; D is undetermined. The clonotype originates from a woman between 70 and 85 years old with acute or convalescent COVID-19. As DNA, the CDR3 is TGTGCCAGCAGTCGGAGTAACTCCTACAATGAGCAGTTCTTC. Translated: CASSRSNSYNEQFF.